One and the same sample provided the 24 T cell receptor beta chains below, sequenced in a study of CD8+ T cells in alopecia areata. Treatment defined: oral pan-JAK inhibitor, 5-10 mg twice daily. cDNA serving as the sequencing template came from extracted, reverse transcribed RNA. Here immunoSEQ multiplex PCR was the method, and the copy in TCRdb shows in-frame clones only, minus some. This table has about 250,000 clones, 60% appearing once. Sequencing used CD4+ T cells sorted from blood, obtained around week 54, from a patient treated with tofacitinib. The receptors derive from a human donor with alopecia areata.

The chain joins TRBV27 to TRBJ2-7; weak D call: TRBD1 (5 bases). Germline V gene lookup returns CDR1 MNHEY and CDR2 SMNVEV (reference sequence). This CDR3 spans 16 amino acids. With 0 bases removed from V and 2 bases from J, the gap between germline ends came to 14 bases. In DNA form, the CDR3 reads TGTGCCAGCAGTTTATCCTTCCGGACGGACACCTACGAGCAGTACTTC. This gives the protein CASSLSFRTDTYEQYF.

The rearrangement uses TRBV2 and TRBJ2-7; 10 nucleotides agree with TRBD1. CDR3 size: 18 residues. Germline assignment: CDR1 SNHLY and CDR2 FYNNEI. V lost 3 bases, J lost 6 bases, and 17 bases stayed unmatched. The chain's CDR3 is CASSDPVAGQGEFGEQYF. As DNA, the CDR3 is TGTGCCAGCAGTGACCCCGTAGCTGGACAGGGGGAATTCGGCGAGCAGTACTTC.

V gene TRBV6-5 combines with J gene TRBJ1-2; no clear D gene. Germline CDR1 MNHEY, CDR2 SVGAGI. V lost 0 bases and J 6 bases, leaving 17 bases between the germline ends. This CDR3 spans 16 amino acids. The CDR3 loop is CASSYSIAGLADGYTF. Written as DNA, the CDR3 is TGTGCCAGCAGTTACTCTATCGCCGGATTGGCGGATGGCTACACCTTC.

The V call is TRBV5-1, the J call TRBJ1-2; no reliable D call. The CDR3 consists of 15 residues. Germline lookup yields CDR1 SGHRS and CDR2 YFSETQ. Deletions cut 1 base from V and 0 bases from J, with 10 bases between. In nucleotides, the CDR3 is TGCGCCAGCAGCTTGTCTGGGAAAGCTAACTATGGCTACACCTTC. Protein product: CASSLSGKANYGYTF.

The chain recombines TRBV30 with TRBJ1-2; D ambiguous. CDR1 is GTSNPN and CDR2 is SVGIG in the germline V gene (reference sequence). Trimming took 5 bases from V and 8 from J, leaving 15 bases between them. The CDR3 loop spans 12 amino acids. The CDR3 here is CAWGQWDEGYTF. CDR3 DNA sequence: TGTGCCTGGGGGCAGTGGGATGAGGGCTACACCTTC.

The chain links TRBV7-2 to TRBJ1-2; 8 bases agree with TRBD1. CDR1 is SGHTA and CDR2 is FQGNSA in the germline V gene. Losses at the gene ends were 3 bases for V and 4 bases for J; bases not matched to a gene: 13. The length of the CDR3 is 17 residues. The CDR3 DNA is TGTGCCAGCAGCTTTACAGCGGGACAGGCAGGATCCTATGGCTACACCTTC. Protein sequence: CASSFTAGQAGSYGYTF.

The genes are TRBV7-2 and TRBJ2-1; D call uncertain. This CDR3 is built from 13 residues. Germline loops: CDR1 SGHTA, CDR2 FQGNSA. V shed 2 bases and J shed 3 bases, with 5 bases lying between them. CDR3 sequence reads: CASSLPIYNEQFF. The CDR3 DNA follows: TGTGCCAGCAGCTTACCCATCTACAATGAGCAGTTCTTC.

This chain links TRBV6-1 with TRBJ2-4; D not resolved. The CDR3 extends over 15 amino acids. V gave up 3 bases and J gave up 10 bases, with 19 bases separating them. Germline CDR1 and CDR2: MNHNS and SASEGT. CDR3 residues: CASSEGSLSFKIQYF. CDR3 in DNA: TGTGCCAGCAGTGAGGGCTCGCTCTCCTTTAAAATTCAGTACTTC.

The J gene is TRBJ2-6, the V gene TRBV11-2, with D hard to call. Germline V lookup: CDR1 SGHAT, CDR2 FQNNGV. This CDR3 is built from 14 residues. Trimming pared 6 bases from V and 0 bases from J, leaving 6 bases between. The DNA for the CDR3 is TGTGCCAGCAGAAGTGTCTCTGGGGCCAACGTCCTGACTTTC. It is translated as CASRSVSGANVLTF. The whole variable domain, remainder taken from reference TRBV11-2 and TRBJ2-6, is EAGVAQSPRYKIIEKRQSVAFWCNPISGHATLYWYQQILGQGPKLLIQFQNNGVVDDSQLPKDRFSAERLKGVDSTLKIQPAKLEDSAVYLCASRSVSGANVLTFGAGSRLTVL.

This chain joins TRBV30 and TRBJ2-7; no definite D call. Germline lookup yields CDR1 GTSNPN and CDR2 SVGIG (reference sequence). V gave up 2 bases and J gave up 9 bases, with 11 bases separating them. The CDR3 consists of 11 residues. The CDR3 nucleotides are TGTGCCTGGAGTCCTGTCGTCGGGCAGTACTTC. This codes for CAWSPVVGQYF.

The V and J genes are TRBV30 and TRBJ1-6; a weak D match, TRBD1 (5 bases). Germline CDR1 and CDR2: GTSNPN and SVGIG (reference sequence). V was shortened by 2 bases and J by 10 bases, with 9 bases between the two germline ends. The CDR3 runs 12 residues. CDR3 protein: CAWSPGKSPLHF. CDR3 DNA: TGTGCCTGGAGTCCAGGGAAATCACCCCTCCACTTT.

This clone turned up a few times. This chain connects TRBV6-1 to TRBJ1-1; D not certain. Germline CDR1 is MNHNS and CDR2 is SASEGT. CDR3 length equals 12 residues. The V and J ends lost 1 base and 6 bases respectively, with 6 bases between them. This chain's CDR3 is CASSEVLPEAFF. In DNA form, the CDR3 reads TGTGCCAGCAGTGAAGTCTTACCTGAAGCTTTCTTT.

The CDR3 DNA sequence: TGCAGCGTTACACTGCAAGAGACCCAGTACTTC. It codes for CSVTLQETQYF. The rearrangement joins TRBV29-1 to TRBJ2-5; no clear D. The CDR3 length is 11 residues. The ends were cut back, 5 bases at V and 2 bases at J, with 6 bases in the middle. The germline gives CDR1 SQVTM, CDR2 ANQGSEA.

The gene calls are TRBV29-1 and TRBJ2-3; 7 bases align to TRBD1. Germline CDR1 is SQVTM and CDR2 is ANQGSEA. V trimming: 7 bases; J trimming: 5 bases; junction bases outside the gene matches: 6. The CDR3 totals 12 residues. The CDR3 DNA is TGCAGCGCTGAGACAGGGATAGATACGCAGTATTTT. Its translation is CSAETGIDTQYF.

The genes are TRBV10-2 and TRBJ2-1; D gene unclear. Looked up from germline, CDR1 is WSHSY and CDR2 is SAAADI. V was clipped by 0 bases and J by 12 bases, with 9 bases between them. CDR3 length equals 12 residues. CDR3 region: CASSESGTRQFF. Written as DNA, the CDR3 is TGCGCCAGCAGTGAGTCCGGTACCCGGCAGTTCTTC.

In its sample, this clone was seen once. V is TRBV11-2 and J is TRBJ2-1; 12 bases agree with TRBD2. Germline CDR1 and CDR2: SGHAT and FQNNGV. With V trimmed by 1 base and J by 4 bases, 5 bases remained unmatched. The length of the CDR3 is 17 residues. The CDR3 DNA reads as TGTGCCAGCAGCTTAGTGACTAGCGGGGGTAGGTACAATGAGCAGTTCTTC. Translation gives CASSLVTSGGRYNEQFF.

The DNA of the CDR3 is TGCAGCGTTGTCAGACTACAGGGCACTGAAGCTTTCTTT. It encodes CSVVRLQGTEAFF. The chain uses TRBV29-1 and TRBJ1-1; TRBD1 might be the D (6 bases). This CDR3 is 13 amino acids long. Germline V lookup: CDR1 SQVTM, CDR2 ANQGSEA. Between the trimmed V and J ends, which lost 4 bases and 4 bases, there was a span of 13 bases.

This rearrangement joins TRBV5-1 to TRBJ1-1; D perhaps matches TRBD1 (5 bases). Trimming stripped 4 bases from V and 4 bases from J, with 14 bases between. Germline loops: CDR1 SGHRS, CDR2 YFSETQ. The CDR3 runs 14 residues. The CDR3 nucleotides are TGCGCCAGCAGCCCAATGGCAGGGATCACTGAAGCTTTCTTT. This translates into CASSPMAGITEAFF.

The CDR3 nucleotides read TGTGCCAGCAGCTTAGAAGGCGGCTTGATCACTGAAGCTTTCTTT. This translates into CASSLEGGLITEAFF. The rearrangement links TRBV13 to TRBJ1-1; D call uncertain. The CDR3 runs 15 residues. The V and J ends lost 1 base and 4 bases respectively, with 13 bases between them. Germline CDR1 PRHDT, CDR2 FYEKMQ (reference sequence).

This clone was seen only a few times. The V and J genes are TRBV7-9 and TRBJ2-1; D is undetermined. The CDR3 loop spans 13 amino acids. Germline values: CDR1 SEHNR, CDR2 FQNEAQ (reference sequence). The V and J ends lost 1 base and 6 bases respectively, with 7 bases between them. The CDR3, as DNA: TGTGCCAGCAGCTTAGTTGGGGTCAATGAGCAGTTCTTC. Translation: CASSLVGVNEQFF. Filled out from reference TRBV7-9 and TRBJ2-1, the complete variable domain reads DTGVSQNPRHKITKRGQNVTFRCDPISEHNRLYWYRQTLGQGPEFLTYFQNEAQLEKSRLLSDRFSAERPKGSFSTLEIQRTEQGDSAMYLCASSLVGVNEQFFGPGTRLTVL.

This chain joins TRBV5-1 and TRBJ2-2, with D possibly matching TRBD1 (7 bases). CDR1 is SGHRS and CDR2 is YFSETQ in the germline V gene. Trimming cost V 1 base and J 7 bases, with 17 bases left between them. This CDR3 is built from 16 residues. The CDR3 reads CASSLPPNRGGGELFF. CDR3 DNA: TGCGCCAGCAGCTTGCCTCCGAACAGGGGAGGCGGGGAGCTGTTTTTT.

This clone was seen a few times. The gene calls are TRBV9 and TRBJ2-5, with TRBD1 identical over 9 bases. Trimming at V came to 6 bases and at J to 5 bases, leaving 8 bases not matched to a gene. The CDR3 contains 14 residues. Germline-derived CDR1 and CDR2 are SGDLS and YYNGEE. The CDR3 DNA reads TGTGCCAGCACGACGGGACAGGGTGCCGAGACCCAGTACTTC. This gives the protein CASTTGQGAETQYF.

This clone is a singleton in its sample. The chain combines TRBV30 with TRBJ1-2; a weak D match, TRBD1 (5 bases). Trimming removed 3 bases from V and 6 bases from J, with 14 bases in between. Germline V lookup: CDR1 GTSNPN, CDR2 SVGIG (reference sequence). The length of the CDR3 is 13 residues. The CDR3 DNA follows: TGTGCCTGGAGCCCACGGGGGGTAAATGGCTACACCTTC. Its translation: CAWSPRGVNGYTF.

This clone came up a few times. As DNA, the CDR3 is TGTGCCAGCAGCCAAGGGTCGGGAGCGGCCTACGAGCAGTACTTC. Amino acids: CASSQGSGAAYEQYF. The V and J genes are TRBV4-2 and TRBJ2-7; D is possibly TRBD2 (6 bases). V was pared by 1 base and J by 2 bases, with 12 bases between. The germline V gene encodes CDR1 LGHNA and CDR2 YNFKEQ. This CDR3 is built from 15 residues.